This passage covers 27 T cell receptor beta chains from one sample sequenced in a study of OX40 agonist ivuxolimab in advanced cancers. Using immunoSEQ multiplex PCR, the repertoire was profiled, and TCRdb retains in-frame clones only, with some absent. The sample holds some 60,000 clones, approximately 87% seen once. The material was CD4+ or CD8+ T cells sorted from blood, obtained in a trial of the OX40 agonist ivuxolimab. All receptors derive from an adult with an advanced solid tumor such as melanoma, head and neck, liver or kidney cancer.

J is TRBJ2-3 and V is TRBV6-5; 7 bases are shared with TRBD2. The length of the CDR3 is 14 residues. Germline V CDR1 and CDR2: MNHEY, SVGAGI. The junction had 10 bases not matched to a gene; V was cut back by 7 bases and J by 6 bases. CDR3 in amino acids: CASKLAGEADTQYF. Here the CDR3 DNA reads TGTGCCAGCAAGTTGGCGGGAGAGGCCGATACGCAGTATTTT.

The V call is TRBV6-1, the J call TRBJ1-5; the D is unclear. This CDR3 comprises 14 residues. Germline values: CDR1 MNHNS, CDR2 SASEGT. Trimming removed 4 bases at V and 0 bases at J, with 7 bases between. CDR3 protein: CASSARFSNQPQHF. The CDR3 DNA reads TGTGCCAGCAGTGCCCGATTTAGCAATCAGCCCCAGCATTTT.

V and J are TRBV4-3 and TRBJ2-3; no clear D. V was pared by 1 base and J by 0 bases, with 8 bases between. The CDR3 has 15 amino acids. Germline V gene lookup returns CDR1 LGHNA and CDR2 YSLEER. The CDR3 region has the DNA TGCGCCAGCAGCCAAGGGGCCGCCAGCACAGATACGCAGTATTTT. This translates into CASSQGAASTDTQYF.

The sample holds a few counts of this clone. The V gene is TRBV11-2, the J gene TRBJ2-5; D is unresolved. Trimming left V 0 bases short and J 5 bases short, with 10 bases between. This CDR3 spans 14 amino acids. Germline V gene data show CDR1 as SGHAT and CDR2 as FQNNGV. The DNA for the CDR3 is TGTGCCAGCAGCTTAGATCGGCAGACGGAGACCCAGTACTTC. It encodes CASSLDRQTETQYF. Using reference TRBV11-2 and TRBJ2-5 for the parts outside the CDR3, the full variable domain is EAGVAQSPRYKIIEKRQSVAFWCNPISGHATLYWYQQILGQGPKLLIQFQNNGVVDDSQLPKDRFSAERLKGVDSTLKIQPAKLEDSAVYLCASSLDRQTETQYFGPGTRLLVL.

This clone was picked up a small number of times. CDR3 sequence: CASIGGLAGASSYEQYF. The DNA for the CDR3 is TGTGCCAGCATTGGAGGACTAGCGGGGGCTAGCTCCTACGAGCAGTACTTC. The chain joins TRBV2 to TRBJ2-7; 13 bases agree with TRBD2. The CDR3 totals 17 residues. V lost 7 bases, J lost 0 bases, and 9 bases stayed unmatched. Per germline, CDR1 SNHLY and CDR2 FYNNEI.

V gene TRBV21-1 combines with J gene TRBJ1-5; the table's D call, TRBD1, was not checked against the DNA. TRBV21-1 is marked as a pseudogene. The CDR3 spans 16 residues. The CDR3 DNA follows: TGTGCCAGCAGCCCAAGGCACAGTTATAGCAATCAGCCCCAGCATTTT. Residues: CASSPRHSYSNQPQHF.

The chain has TRBV6-8 and TRBJ2-1; 9 bases line up with TRBD2. This CDR3 region has 19 residues. After removal of 3 bases from V and 6 bases from J, the junction contained 18 bases not matched to a gene. The germline CDR1 and CDR2 sequences are MNHGY and SAAAGT. As DNA, the CDR3 is TGTGCCAGCAGTTATTTGTGCAGTCCGGCTAGCGGGATGGGCAATGAGCAGTTCTTC. Translating it yields CASSYLCSPASGMGNEQFF.

The rearrangement links TRBV5-1 to TRBJ1-2; tentatively, D is TRBD1 (5 bases). Deletions cut 0 bases from V and 2 bases from J, with 8 bases between. Germline values: CDR1 SGHRS, CDR2 YFSETQ. CDR3 length: 14 amino acids. For the CDR3, the DNA is TGCGCCAGCAGCTTGGGGGGCAGCAACTATGGCTACACCTTC. Its protein is CASSLGGSNYGYTF.

The rearrangement joins TRBV6-5 to TRBJ2-3; D is possibly TRBD1 (5 bases). Germline CDR1 reads MNHEY; CDR2 reads SVGAGI. Trimming removed 5 bases from V and 0 bases from J, with 9 bases in between. CDR3 size: 14 residues. DNA of the CDR3: TGTGCCAGCAGTAGGGGTACGAGCACAGATACGCAGTATTTT. Encoded protein: CASSRGTSTDTQYF.

The chain recombines TRBV29-1 with TRBJ2-5; TRBD2 aligns across 8 bases. CDR3 length equals 14 residues. CDR1 and CDR2 (germline): SQVTM, ANQGSEA. Unmatched junction bases numbered 4, after V lost 2 bases and J lost 2 bases. CDR3 DNA: TGCAGCGTTGAATTAATAGCGGGACAAGAGACCCAGTACTTC. It translates to CSVELIAGQETQYF.

The chain uses TRBV28 and TRBJ2-7; the D gene is possibly TRBD1 (5 bases). V shed 10 bases and J shed 0 bases, with 10 bases lying between them. The CDR3 has 12 amino acids. Germline V gene lookup returns CDR1 MDHEN and CDR2 SYDVKM. This CDR3 is CAIQAFSYEQYF. The CDR3 region has the DNA TGTGCCATACAGGCCTTCTCCTACGAGCAGTACTTC.

J is TRBJ2-2 and V is TRBV21-1; the table's D call, TRBD1, has no DNA check behind it. TRBV21-1 is given as a pseudogene. The CDR3 consists of 15 residues. The CDR3 sequence is CASSKGGTEGGELFF. The CDR3 DNA reads TGTGCCAGCAGCAAAGGCGGGACAGAGGGCGGGGAGCTGTTTTTT.

In its sample, this clone was seen once. The chain couples TRBV7-2 to TRBJ2-1; D uncertain. The CDR3 runs to 13 residues. The V gene lost 6 bases and the J gene lost 10 bases, with 16 bases spanning the gap. Germline values: CDR1 SGHTA, CDR2 FQGNSA. The CDR3, as DNA: TGTGCCAGCAGGCCGTCCGGACGTAGAGAGCAGTTCTTC. It specifies CASRPSGRREQFF.

This clone appeared a few times. Germline is not matched at one junction end, which may reflect a read error. The V gene is TRBV5-5, the J gene TRBJ1-5; 8 nucleotides align to TRBD1. CDR3 length: 15 residues. Germline V gene lookup returns CDR1 SGHKS and CDR2 YYEKEE (reference sequence). The CDR3 is CASSLGQDGNQPQHF. The CDR3 DNA reads TGTGCCAGCAGTTTGGGACAGGACGGCAATCAGCCCCAGCATTTT.

The V call is TRBV7-3, the J call TRBJ2-2; possible D gene TRBD2, 6 bases. From germline, CDR1 is SGHTA and CDR2 FQGTGA. The CDR3 runs 12 residues. The V gene lost 5 bases and the J gene lost 7 bases, with 8 bases spanning the gap. The CDR3, as DNA: TGTGCCAGCAGCAGGGACTTCGGGGAGCTGTTTTTT. Translated, it gives CASSRDFGELFF. Full variable domain (outside the CDR3, taken from reference TRBV7-3 and TRBJ2-2): GAGVSQTPSNKVTEKGKYVELRCDPISGHTALYWYRQSLGQGPEFLIYFQGTGAADDSGLPNDRFFAVRPEGSVSTLKIQRTERGDSAVYLCASSRDFGELFFGEGSRLTVL.

Only one count was recorded for this clone. The J gene is TRBJ1-1, the V gene TRBV5-1; D may be TRBD1 (5 bases). The CDR3 loop spans 19 amino acids. The V end lost 4 bases, the J end lost 0 bases, and 25 bases lay between the germline ends. From germline, CDR1 is SGHRS and CDR2 YFSETQ. The CDR3: CASSPEWGRREKVNTEAFF. The CDR3 coding sequence is TGCGCCAGCAGCCCAGAGTGGGGCCGACGAGAAAAGGTGAACACTGAAGCTTTCTTT.

V gene TRBV5-1 combines with J gene TRBJ1-1; 7 bases agree with TRBD1. The junction had 6 bases not matched to a gene; V was cut back by 6 bases and J by 1 base. The length of the CDR3 is 14 residues. Germline CDR1 is SGHRS and CDR2 is YFSETQ. The CDR3 spells CASISGTANTEAFF. The DNA of the CDR3 is TGCGCCAGCATTTCCGGGACAGCGAACACTGAAGCTTTCTTT.

Only a few counts were recorded for this clone. V gene TRBV19 combines with J gene TRBJ2-7; 7 bases map to TRBD1. The germline V gene encodes CDR1 LNHDA and CDR2 SQIVND (reference sequence). J lost 3 bases, V lost 6 bases, and 2 bases had no gene match. There are 12 residues in the CDR3. CDR3 region: CASRGQSYEQYF. The CDR3 DNA is TGTGCCAGTAGGGGACAGAGCTACGAGCAGTACTTC.

This clone was found a few times. The J gene is TRBJ1-1, the V gene TRBV6-5; D not certain. The V gene lost 4 bases and the J gene lost 5 bases, with 5 bases spanning the gap. This CDR3 spans 11 amino acids. Germline-derived CDR1 and CDR2 are MNHEY and SVGAGI. The CDR3: CASSSVTEAFF. The CDR3 bases are TGTGCCAGCAGTTCAGTGACTGAAGCTTTCTTT.

This clone was observed once. This chain connects TRBV2 to TRBJ2-3; either TRBD1 or TRBD2 may fit D (6 bases each). The CDR3 has 13 residues. Trimming pared 9 bases from V and 2 bases from J, leaving 12 bases between. CDR1 is SNHLY, CDR2 FYNNEI, per germline. CDR3 bases: TGTGCCAGTAAGGGGGGAAACACAGATACGCAGTATTTT. It specifies CASKGGNTDTQYF.

By proportion, this clone is medium-sized. V is TRBV11-1 and J is TRBJ2-2; TRBD2 is a possible D gene (6 bases). This CDR3 region has 14 residues. Trimming cost V 8 bases and J 6 bases, with 16 bases left between them. Germline V gene sequence: CDR1 SGHAT, CDR2 FQDESV (reference sequence). The CDR3 nucleotides read TGTGCCAGCGCCAGGGAGCGGGCAGCCGGGGAGCTGTTTTTT. This encodes CASARERAAGELFF.

This sequence joins TRBV7-2 and TRBJ1-4, with 8 bases fitting TRBD1. V shed 2 bases, J shed 8 bases, and the junction held 7 bases outside the gene matches. This CDR3 region has 15 residues. Germline CDR1 SGHTA, CDR2 FQGNSA. The CDR3 DNA reads as TGTGCCAGCAGCTTACAGGGCAGGGGGCGGGAAAAACTGTTTTTT. Its translation is CASSLQGRGREKLFF.

V is TRBV9 and J is TRBJ2-2, with 10 bases fitting TRBD2. The CDR3 sequence is 17 residues long. V shed 3 bases, J shed 6 bases, and the junction held 11 bases outside the gene matches. Germline V gene sequence: CDR1 SGDLS, CDR2 YYNGEE. The CDR3 DNA reads as TGTGCCAGCAGCGCAGATAGCGGGAGGCCCAAGGCCGGGGAGCTGTTTTTT. It translates to CASSADSGRPKAGELFF.

This chain connects TRBV9 to TRBJ1-6; D gene ambiguous. V shed 3 bases and J shed 8 bases, with 6 bases lying between them. The length of the CDR3 is 12 residues. CDR1 SGDLS and CDR2 YYNGEE come from the germline V gene. This chain's CDR3 is CASSGAYSPLHF. CDR3 nucleotide sequence: TGTGCCAGCAGCGGGGCTTATTCACCCCTCCACTTT.

The chain links TRBV28 to TRBJ2-7; TRBD2 aligns across 7 bases. There are 15 residues in the CDR3. The V and J ends lost 3 bases and 4 bases, in that order; junction bases with no gene match: 9. Germline V CDR1 and CDR2: MDHEN, SYDVKM. CDR3 sequence reads: CASSLGVGEGYEQYF. As DNA, the CDR3 is TGTGCCAGCAGTTTGGGTGTCGGGGAGGGGTACGAGCAGTACTTC.

The chain employs TRBV27 and TRBJ2-1; D gene ambiguous. Germline V gene lookup returns CDR1 MNHEY and CDR2 SMNVEV (reference sequence). V was clipped by 5 bases and J by 7 bases, with 15 bases between them. The CDR3 is 14 amino acids. CDR3 sequence (DNA): TGTGCCAGCAGTAAAGGGCCGACGACAAATGAGCAGTTCTTC. Encoded protein: CASSKGPTTNEQFF.

Concerning this clone: At one of its ends the junction is not consistent with the germline gene, which may arise from a read error. This chain joins TRBV6-1 and TRBJ2-7; D may be TRBD2 (5 bases). There are 14 residues in the CDR3. Germline V gene lookup returns CDR1 MNHNS and CDR2 SASEGT. Here the CDR3 DNA reads TGTGCCAGCAGTAAAGCCCTAGCCGCCTACGAGCAGTACTTC. It specifies CASSKALAAYEQYF.